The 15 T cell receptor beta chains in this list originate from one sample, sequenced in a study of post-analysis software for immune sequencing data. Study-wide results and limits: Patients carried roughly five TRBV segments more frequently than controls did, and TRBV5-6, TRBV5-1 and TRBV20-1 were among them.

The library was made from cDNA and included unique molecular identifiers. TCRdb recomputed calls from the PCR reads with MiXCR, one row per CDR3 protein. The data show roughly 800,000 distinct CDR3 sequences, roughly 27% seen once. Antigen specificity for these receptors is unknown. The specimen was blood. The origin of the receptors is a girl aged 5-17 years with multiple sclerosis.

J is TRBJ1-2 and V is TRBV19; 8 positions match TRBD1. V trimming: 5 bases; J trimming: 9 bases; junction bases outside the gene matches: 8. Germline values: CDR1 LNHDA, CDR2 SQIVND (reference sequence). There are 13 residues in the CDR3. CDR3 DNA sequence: TGTGCCAGTAGTGTCGGGACAGGATTCCGCTACACCTTC. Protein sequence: CASSVGTGFRYTF.

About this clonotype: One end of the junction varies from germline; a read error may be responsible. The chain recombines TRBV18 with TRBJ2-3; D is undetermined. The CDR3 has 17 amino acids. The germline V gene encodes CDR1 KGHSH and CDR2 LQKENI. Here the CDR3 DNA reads TGTGCCAACTCACCCACCCTGGGCAGCCAGCACACAGATACGCAGTATTTT. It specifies CANSPTLGSQHTDTQYF.

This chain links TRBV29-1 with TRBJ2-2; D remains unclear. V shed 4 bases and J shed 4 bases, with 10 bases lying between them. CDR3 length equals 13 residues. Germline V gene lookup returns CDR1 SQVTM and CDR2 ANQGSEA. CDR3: CSVGPVGTGELFF. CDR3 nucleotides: TGCAGCGTTGGCCCAGTAGGCACCGGGGAGCTGTTTTTT.

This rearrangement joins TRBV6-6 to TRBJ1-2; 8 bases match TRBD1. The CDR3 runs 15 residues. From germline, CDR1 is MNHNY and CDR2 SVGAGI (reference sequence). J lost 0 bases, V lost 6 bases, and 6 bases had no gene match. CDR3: CASRQTGDPNYGYTF. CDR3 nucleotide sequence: TGTGCCAGCAGACAGACAGGGGATCCTAACTATGGCTACACCTTC.

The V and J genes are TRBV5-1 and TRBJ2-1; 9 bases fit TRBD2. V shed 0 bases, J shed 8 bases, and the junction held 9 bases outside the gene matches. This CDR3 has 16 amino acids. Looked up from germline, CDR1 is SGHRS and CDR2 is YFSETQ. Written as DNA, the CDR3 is TGCGCCAGCAGCTTGGGGGCCGGGACTAGCAGGGATGAGCAGTTCTTC. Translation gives CASSLGAGTSRDEQFF.

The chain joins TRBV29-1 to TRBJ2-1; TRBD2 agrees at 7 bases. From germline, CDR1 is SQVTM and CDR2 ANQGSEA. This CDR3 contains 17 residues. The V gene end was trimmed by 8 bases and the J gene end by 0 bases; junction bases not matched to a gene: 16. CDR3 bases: TGCAGCATTGGAATGTCACCAGCGGGGAGCTCCTACAATGAGCAGTTCTTC. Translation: CSIGMSPAGSSYNEQFF.

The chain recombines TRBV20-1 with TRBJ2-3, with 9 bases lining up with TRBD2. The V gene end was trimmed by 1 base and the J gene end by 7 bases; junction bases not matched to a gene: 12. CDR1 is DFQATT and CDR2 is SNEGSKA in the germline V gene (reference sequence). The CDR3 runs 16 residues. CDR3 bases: TGCAGTGCTAGAGGGGAGAGGCGGGGGGGCCGAAATACGCAGTATTTT. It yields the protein CSARGERRGGRNTQYF.

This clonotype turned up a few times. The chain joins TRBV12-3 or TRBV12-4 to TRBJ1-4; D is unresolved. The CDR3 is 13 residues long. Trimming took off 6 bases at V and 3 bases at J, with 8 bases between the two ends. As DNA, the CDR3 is TGTGCCAGCAGACCCACAGCTAATGAAAAACTGTTTTTT. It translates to CASRPTANEKLFF.

The CDR3 loop reads CASSAQGNSGNTIYF. CDR3 nucleotide sequence: TGTGCCAGCAGTGCACAGGGCAACTCTGGAAACACCATATATTTT. The chain links TRBV6-5 to TRBJ1-3, with D possibly matching TRBD1 (6 bases). V shed 5 bases and J shed 0 bases, with 11 bases lying between them. This CDR3 is 15 amino acids long. Germline V gene data show CDR1 as MNHEY and CDR2 as SVGAGI.

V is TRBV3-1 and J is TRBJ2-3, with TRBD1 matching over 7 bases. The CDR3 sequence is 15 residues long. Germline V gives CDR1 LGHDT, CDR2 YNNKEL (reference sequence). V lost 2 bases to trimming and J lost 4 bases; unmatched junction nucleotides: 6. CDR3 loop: CASSQHHRGADTQYF. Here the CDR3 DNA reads TGTGCCAGCAGCCAACACCACAGGGGTGCAGATACGCAGTATTTT.

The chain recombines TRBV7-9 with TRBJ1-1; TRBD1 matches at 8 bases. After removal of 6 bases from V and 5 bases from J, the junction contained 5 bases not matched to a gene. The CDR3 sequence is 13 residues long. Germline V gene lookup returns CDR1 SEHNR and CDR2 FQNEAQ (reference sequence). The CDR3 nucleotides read TGTGCCAGCAGGACAGGGGTTGGGACTGAAGCTTTCTTT. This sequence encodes CASRTGVGTEAFF.

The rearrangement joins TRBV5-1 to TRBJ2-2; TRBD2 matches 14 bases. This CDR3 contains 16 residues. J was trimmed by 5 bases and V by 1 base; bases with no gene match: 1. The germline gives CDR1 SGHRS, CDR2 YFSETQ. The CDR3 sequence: CASSLRTSGRTGELFF. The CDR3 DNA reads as TGCGCCAGCAGCTTGAGGACTAGCGGGAGGACCGGGGAGCTGTTTTTT.

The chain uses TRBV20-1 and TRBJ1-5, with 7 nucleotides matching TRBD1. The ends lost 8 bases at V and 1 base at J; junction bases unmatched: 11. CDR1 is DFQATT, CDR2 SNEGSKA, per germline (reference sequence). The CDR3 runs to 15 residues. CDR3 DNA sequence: TGCAGTTCAGGGGGGGGCCCAACGAGCAATCAGCCCCAGCATTTT. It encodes CSSGGGPTSNQPQHF.

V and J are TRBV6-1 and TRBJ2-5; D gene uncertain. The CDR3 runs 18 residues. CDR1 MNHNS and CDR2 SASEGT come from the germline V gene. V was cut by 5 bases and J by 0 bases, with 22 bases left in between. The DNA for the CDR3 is TGTGCCAGCAGTCGAAAATTCCCCGGGTCGTACTACCAAGAGACCCAGTACTTC. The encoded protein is CASSRKFPGSYYQETQYF.

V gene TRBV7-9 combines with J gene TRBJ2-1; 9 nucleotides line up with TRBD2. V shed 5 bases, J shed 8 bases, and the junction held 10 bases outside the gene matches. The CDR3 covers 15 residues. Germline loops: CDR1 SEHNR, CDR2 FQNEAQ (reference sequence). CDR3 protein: CASSRAASGIDEQFF. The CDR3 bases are TGTGCCAGCAGCCGGGCGGCTAGCGGGATCGATGAGCAGTTCTTC.